This T cell receptor beta chain was documented in a study of technical replicates of blood from a handful of donors. Produced via immunoSEQ multiplex PCR; TCRdb's table is partial and in-frame only. The data hold approximately 73,000 clones, with approximately 91% observed a single time. CDR1 GTSNPN and CDR2 SVGIG come from the germline V gene (reference sequence). Trimming cost V 2 bases and J 6 bases; bases outside gene matches: 3. The CDR3 is made up of 12 amino acids. This sequence originates from a human donor in good health. The chain is built from TRBV30 and TRBJ2-5, with 7 bases fitting TRBD1. The sequenced material came from T cells isolated from PBMCs. The CDR3 reads CAWSQGEKTQYF. For the CDR3, the DNA is TGTGCCTGGAGTCAGGGGGAAAAGACCCAGTACTTC.